Reported below is one T cell receptor beta chain. No antigen is known for it. Germline loops: CDR1 SGHTA, CDR2 FQGNSA. V shed 5 bases and J 8 bases; nucleotides not matched to a gene: 9. This CDR3 region has 15 residues. This sample is part of a study of cytomegalovirus exposure and HLA in healthy donors. Study results and caveats: It has been reported that TCR beta sequences accurately predicted the HLA-A and HLA-B alleles of most subjects. Accounts indicate the classifier identified cytomegalovirus status with strong specificity and sensitivity.

Researchers ran the PCR with 60 Vbeta and 13 Jbeta primers. TCRdb's table, derived via immunoSEQ multiplex PCR, lists solely in-frame clones and lacks some. This table has a few hundred thousand clones, approximately 91% appearing once. The TCR comes from a girl aged 2-10 years in good health and CMV-seronegative. The sequenced sample was PBMCs. The chain has TRBV7-2 and TRBJ1-4; 9 bases are shared with TRBD1. CDR3 residues: CASSAQGAREEKLFF. The CDR3 DNA reads as TGTGCCAGCAGCGCACAGGGGGCGCGCGAGGAAAAACTGTTTTTT.